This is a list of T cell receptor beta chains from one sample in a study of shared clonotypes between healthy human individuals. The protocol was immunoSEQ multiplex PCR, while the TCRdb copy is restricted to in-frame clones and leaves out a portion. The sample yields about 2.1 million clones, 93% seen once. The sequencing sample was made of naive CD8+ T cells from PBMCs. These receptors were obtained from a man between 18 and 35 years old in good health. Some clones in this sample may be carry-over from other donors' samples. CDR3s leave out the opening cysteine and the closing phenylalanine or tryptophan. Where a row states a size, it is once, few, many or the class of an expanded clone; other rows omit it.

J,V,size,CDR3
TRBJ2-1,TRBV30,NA,AWSGDRGSYNEQF
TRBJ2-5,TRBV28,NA,ASRDSSTQETQY
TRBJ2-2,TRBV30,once,AWSLGHAGELF
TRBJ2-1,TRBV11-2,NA,ASKELAGGPRNEQF
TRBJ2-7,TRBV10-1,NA,ASSASAYEQY
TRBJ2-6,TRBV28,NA,ASSSWTSGSLGLSSGANVLT
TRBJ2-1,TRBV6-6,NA,ASRAGPTYNEQF
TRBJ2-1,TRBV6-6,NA,ASRTGSGKNYNEQF
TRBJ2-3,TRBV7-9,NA,ASSLGVAGVTDTQY
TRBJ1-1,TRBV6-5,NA,ASRGDRANTEAF
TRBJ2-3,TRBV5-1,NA,ASSWGERGRTDTQY
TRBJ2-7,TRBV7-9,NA,ASSLVGGTYEQY
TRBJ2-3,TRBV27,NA,ASSALGTDTQY
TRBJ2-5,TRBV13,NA,ASSSQGAWEQY
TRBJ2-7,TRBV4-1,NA,ASSQEEVVAGKNYEQY
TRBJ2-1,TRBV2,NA,ASSFYNWNEQF
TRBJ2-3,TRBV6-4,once,ASSNPGSDTDTQY
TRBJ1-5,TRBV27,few,ASSPRGGDQPQH
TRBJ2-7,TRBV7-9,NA,ASSLLQGHAKYEQY
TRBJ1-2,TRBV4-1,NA,ASSQERTGQGYAGYT
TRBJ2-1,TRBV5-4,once,ASSLGSGSPHEQF
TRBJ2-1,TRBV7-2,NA,ASSPGLAGGVYNEQF
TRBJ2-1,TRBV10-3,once,AIGGLDRAAVGSYNEQF
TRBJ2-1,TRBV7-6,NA,ASSLAITGQNNEQF
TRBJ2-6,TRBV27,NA,ASSILPGQGPSGANVLT
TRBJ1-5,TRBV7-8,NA,ASSSGQGNQPQH
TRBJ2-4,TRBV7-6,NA,ASSRGTGAKNIQY
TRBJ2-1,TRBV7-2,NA,ASSSRDSPYNEQF
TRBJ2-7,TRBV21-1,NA,ASSPDSRSRVYEQY
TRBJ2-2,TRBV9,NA,ASSVGGGPELF
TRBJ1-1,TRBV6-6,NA,ASSWGGTTEAF
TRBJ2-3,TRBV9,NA,ASSPGAYGVTDTQY
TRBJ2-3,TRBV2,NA,ASSGLASRTDTQY